The 31 T cell receptor beta chains below all came from one sample that was sequenced in a study of control samples from healthy donors and cancer patients. Data came from immunoSEQ multiplex PCR; TCRdb stores just in-frame clones and leaves some out. The sample lists 150,000 to 200,000 clones; around 90% were seen once. Sequenced input: blood. The receptors shown here come from a woman in her 50s in good health.

Here the CDR3 reads CASTTGTTSYEQYF. CDR3 nucleotides: TGTGCCAGCACCACCGGGACTACAAGCTACGAGCAGTACTTC. This sequence joins TRBV3-1 (or the pseudogene TRBV3-2) and TRBJ2-7, with TRBD2 matching over 7 bases. The V and J ends lost 7 bases and 3 bases, in that order; junction bases with no gene match: 9. The CDR3 spans 14 residues. Germline V gene sequence: CDR1 LGHDT, CDR2 YNNKEL (reference sequence).

The chain uses TRBV28 and TRBJ1-5, with a weak D call TRBD1 (5 bases). CDR3 length equals 17 residues. Trimming shortened V by 1 base and J by 4 bases, and 17 bases separated the two germline ends. The germline V gene has CDR1 MDHEN and CDR2 SYDVKM. As DNA, the CDR3 is TGTGCCAGCAGTTTATATCAGCAGGGAGGATCAAATCAGCCCCAGCATTTT. As protein: CASSLYQQGGSNQPQHF. The entire variable domain, with the rest obtained from reference TRBV28 and TRBJ1-5, is as follows: DVKVTQSSRYLVKRTGEKVFLECVQDMDHENMFWYRQDPGLGLRLIYFSYDVKMKEKGDIPEGYSVSREKKERFSLILESASTNQTSMYLCASSLYQQGGSNQPQHFGDGTRLSIL.

V gene TRBV7-8 combines with J gene TRBJ1-6; TRBD1 matches at 8 bases. Germline V gives CDR1 SGHVS, CDR2 FQNEAQ. The trim removed 5 bases at V and 7 bases at J, leaving 7 bases unmatched. This CDR3 comprises 15 residues. The CDR3 loop is CASSVPGTGNSPLHF. In DNA form, the CDR3 reads TGTGCCAGCAGCGTGCCCGGGACAGGAAATTCACCCCTCCACTTT. The whole variable domain, remainder taken from reference TRBV7-8 and TRBJ1-6, is GAGVSQSPRYKVAKRGQDVALRCDPISGHVSLFWYQQALGQGPEFLTYFQNEAQLDKSGLPSDRFFAERPEGSVSTLKIQRTQQEDSAVYLCASSVPGTGNSPLHFGNGTRLTVT.

The chain is built from TRBV19 and TRBJ2-3; D is unclear. The CDR3 runs to 14 residues. Between the trimmed V and J ends, which lost 4 bases and 0 bases, there was a span of 8 bases. Germline-derived CDR1 and CDR2 are LNHDA and SQIVND (reference sequence). For the CDR3, the DNA is TGTGCCAGTAGTAGGACCTCTAGCACAGATACGCAGTATTTT. It codes for CASSRTSSTDTQYF. Using reference TRBV19 and TRBJ2-3 for the parts outside the CDR3, the full variable domain is DGGITQSPKYLFRKEGQNVTLSCEQNLNHDAMYWYRQDPGQGLRLIYYSQIVNDFQKGDIAEGYSVSREKKESFPLTVTSAQKNPTAFYLCASSRTSSTDTQYFGPGTRLTVL.

The CDR3 nucleotides read TGTGCCAGCAGCTTAGCGAACGGGGTCCTCGAAGCTTTCTTT. It codes for CASSLANGVLEAFF. The rearrangement links TRBV7-2 to TRBJ1-1; D call uncertain. V lost 0 bases and J 8 bases, leaving 13 bases between the germline ends. The CDR3 extends over 14 amino acids. From germline, CDR1 is SGHTA and CDR2 FQGNSA. The variable domain in full, with the rest retrieved from reference TRBV7-2 and TRBJ1-1, is GAGVSQSPSNKVTEKGKDVELRCDPISGHTALYWYRQSLGQGLEFLIYFQGNSAPDKSGLPSDRFSAERTGGSVSTLTIQRTQQEDSAVYLCASSLANGVLEAFFGQGTRLTVV.

The chain recombines TRBV19 with TRBJ1-6; D unclear. The CDR3 sequence is 14 residues long. The germline CDR1 and CDR2 sequences are LNHDA and SQIVND (reference sequence). Trimming took 5 bases from V and 3 from J, leaving 8 bases between them. The CDR3 protein is CASSGGSYNSPLHF. As DNA, the CDR3 is TGTGCCAGTAGTGGCGGGAGCTATAATTCACCCCTCCACTTT. The whole variable domain, remainder taken from reference TRBV19 and TRBJ1-6, is DGGITQSPKYLFRKEGQNVTLSCEQNLNHDAMYWYRQDPGQGLRLIYYSQIVNDFQKGDIAEGYSVSREKKESFPLTVTSAQKNPTAFYLCASSGGSYNSPLHFGNGTRLTVT.

The chain combines TRBV9 with TRBJ1-1; 7 nucleotides line up with TRBD1. V trimming: 0 bases; J trimming: 4 bases; junction bases outside the gene matches: 3. CDR3 length: 14 amino acids. The germline CDR1 and CDR2 sequences are SGDLS and YYNGEE. The DNA for the CDR3 is TGTGCCAGCAGCGTAGACCAGGGGGGCACTGAAGCTTTCTTT. Translation: CASSVDQGGTEAFF. Filled out from reference TRBV9 and TRBJ1-1, the complete variable domain reads DSGVTQTPKHLITATGQRVTLRCSPRSGDLSVYWYQQSLDQGLQFLIQYYNGEERAKGNILERFSAQQFPDLHSELNLSSLELGDSALYFCASSVDQGGTEAFFGQGTRLTVV.

The rearrangement uses TRBV7-6 and TRBJ2-3, with D tentatively TRBD1 or TRBD2 (6 bases each). CDR1 SGHVS and CDR2 FNYEAQ come from the germline V gene. V lost 1 base and J lost 4, with 12 bases in between. The CDR3 has 15 amino acids. The CDR3 here is CASSLGGGPADTQYF. In DNA, the CDR3 is TGTGCCAGCAGCTTAGGTGGGGGGCCGGCAGATACGCAGTATTTT.

J is TRBJ1-2 and V is TRBV28, with 10 bases that match TRBD1. The CDR3 is 14 residues long. J was trimmed by 7 bases and V by 7 bases; bases with no gene match: 9. Per germline, CDR1 MDHEN and CDR2 SYDVKM. CDR3 coding DNA: TGTGCCAGCATTTCAACCGGGACAGGGGCTGGCTACACCTTC. This sequence encodes CASISTGTGAGYTF.

The chain recombines TRBV15 with TRBJ1-2, with D possibly TRBD1 on 5 matching bases. There are 17 residues in the CDR3. The germline V gene has CDR1 LNHNV and CDR2 YYDKDF (reference sequence). V lost 5 bases and J lost 2, with 21 bases in between. The CDR3 region is CATSPTGTRTYNYGYTF. In nucleotides, the CDR3 is TGTGCCACCAGCCCGACCGGGACGCGGACCTACAACTATGGCTACACCTTC.

The rearrangement links TRBV18 to TRBJ2-5; D unresolved. The CDR3 has 13 amino acids. Trimming took off 1 base at V and 1 base at J, with 4 bases between the two ends. Germline V gene data show CDR1 as KGHSH and CDR2 as LQKENI. CDR3 bases: TGTGCCAGCTCACCACGGGGCCAAGAGACCCAGTACTTC. Translating it yields CASSPRGQETQYF.

The chain joins TRBV12-3 or TRBV12-4 to TRBJ1-1, with TRBD1 identical over 7 bases. This CDR3 has 11 amino acids. Trimming cost V 6 bases and J 12 bases; bases outside gene matches: 7. CDR3 DNA: TGTGCCAGCAGCCTTGACAGGGCATCTTTCTTT. Protein sequence: CASSLDRASFF.

A few counts support this clone. The chain joins TRBV12-1 to TRBJ1-5. TRBV12-1 is termed a pseudogene. The CDR3 length is 15 residues. CDR3 sequence: CASSFEGWGGQPQHF. DNA of the CDR3: TGTGCCAGCAGCTTTGAAGGATGGGGGGGTCAGCCCCAGCATTTT.

CDR3 DNA: TGTGCCAGCAGCGTAGGGCTAGCGGAGGAGACCCAGTACTTC. Encoded protein: CASSVGLAEETQYF. The rearrangement uses TRBV9 and TRBJ2-5; 7 nucleotides align to TRBD2. V was pared by 0 bases and J by 5 bases, with 4 bases of the junction left unmatched. The germline CDR1 and CDR2 sequences are SGDLS and YYNGEE. This CDR3 spans 14 amino acids.

This clone was detected once. The chain has TRBV28 and TRBJ2-7; weak D call: TRBD1 (8 bases). Trimming shortened V by 3 bases and J by 6 bases, and 18 bases separated the two germline ends. Germline V gene lookup returns CDR1 MDHEN and CDR2 SYDVKM. This CDR3 is built from 15 residues. In DNA form, the CDR3 reads TGTGCCAGCAGTTTTTGGGGGGGACAGGTAGGCGAGCAGTACTTC. It translates to CASSFWGGQVGEQYF.

This chain connects TRBV9 to TRBJ2-2, with D possibly TRBD2 on 5 matching bases. V dropped 6 bases and J dropped 3 bases, with 9 bases sitting between them. CDR1 is SGDLS and CDR2 is YYNGEE in the germline V gene. The CDR3 sequence is 13 residues long. CDR3 nucleotides: TGTGCCAGCACTAGCAGCTACACCGGGGAGCTGTTTTTT. This codes for CASTSSYTGELFF.

V usage is TRBV3-1 (or the pseudogene TRBV3-2) and J usage is TRBJ2-7, with D perhaps being TRBD1 or TRBD2 (5 bases each). CDR1 and CDR2 from the germline V gene are LGHDT and YNNKEL (reference sequence). The CDR3 runs 15 residues. V lost 1 base to trimming and J lost 1 base, with 11 bases between them. The CDR3 DNA reads as TGTGCCAGCAGCCAAGCATCCGAGGGGTCCTACGAGCAGTACTTC. Protein sequence: CASSQASEGSYEQYF.

V gene TRBV24-1 combines with J gene TRBJ2-2; no reliable D call. Germline V CDR1 and CDR2: KGHDR, SFDVKD. Trimming removed 1 base at V and 2 bases at J, with 4 bases between. This CDR3 has 14 residues. The CDR3 sequence: CATSDLTNTGELFF. The DNA of the CDR3 is TGTGCCACCAGTGATTTAACCAACACCGGGGAGCTGTTTTTT.

Remarks on this clone: The sample holds other DNA sequences that translate to the same CDR3. The chain joins TRBV5-4 to TRBJ1-2; no definite D call. With 1 base removed from V and 5 bases from J, the gap between germline ends came to 9 bases. Germline-derived CDR1 and CDR2 are SGHNT and YYREEE (reference sequence). This CDR3 has 13 amino acids. The CDR3 protein is CASSLRSVYGYTF. The CDR3 DNA is TGTGCCAGCAGCTTGAGGTCGGTATATGGCTACACCTTC.

A remark on this clone: The same CDR3 arises from other DNA sequences in this sample as well. The chain uses TRBV5-4 and TRBJ2-1; 9 bases fit TRBD1. Per germline, CDR1 SGHNT and CDR2 YYREEE (reference sequence). With V trimmed by 0 bases and J by 4 bases, 2 bases remained unmatched. CDR3 length: 15 residues. The CDR3 loop is CASSLGQGGYNEQFF. The CDR3, as DNA: TGTGCCAGCAGCTTGGGACAGGGGGGGTACAATGAGCAGTTCTTC.

The genes are TRBV4-3 and TRBJ2-3; 7 nucleotides line up with TRBD1. The CDR3 sequence is 18 residues long. J lost 3 bases, V lost 0 bases, and 12 bases had no gene match. Germline-derived CDR1 and CDR2 are LGHNA and YSLEER. CDR3 sequence reads: CASSQDRPGQGVTDTQYF. As DNA, the CDR3 is TGCGCCAGCAGCCAAGATAGGCCGGGGCAGGGGGTTACAGATACGCAGTATTTT.

The rearrangement joins TRBV21-1 to TRBJ2-7; no DNA check was done on the table's D call, TRBD1. TRBV21-1 is a listed pseudogene. CDR3 length: 20 residues. The CDR3 here is CASTRPKGALGPSSLYEQYF. Written as DNA, the CDR3 is TGTGCCAGCACCCGACCGAAGGGGGCATTAGGTCCCTCTTCCCTCTACGAGCAGTACTTC.

This chain joins TRBV2 and TRBJ1-2; D is undetermined. The CDR3 length is 15 residues. CDR1 and CDR2 from the germline V gene are SNHLY and FYNNEI. The V end lost 6 bases, the J end lost 4 bases, and 18 bases lay between the germline ends. Written as DNA, the CDR3 is TGTGCCAGCAGAGACTCCAGACACTCCAGCTATGGCTACACCTTC. Its translation: CASRDSRHSSYGYTF.

This clone turned up a few times. The chain employs TRBV24-1 and TRBJ2-3; 9 nucleotides agree with TRBD1. The length of the CDR3 is 16 residues. The V gene's germline CDR1 is KGHDR and CDR2 SFDVKD. V shed 4 bases and J 2 bases; nucleotides not matched to a gene: 6. The CDR3, as DNA: TGTGCCACCAGTGAAAGACAGGGGGACATCACAGATACGCAGTATTTT. It codes for CATSERQGDITDTQYF.

As for this clone: The sample carries other DNA sequences with the same CDR3. V is TRBV18 and J is TRBJ2-7; D is perhaps TRBD1 or TRBD2 (5 bases each). Between the trimmed V and J ends, which lost 3 bases and 3 bases, there was a span of 9 bases. Germline CDR1 and CDR2: KGHSH and LQKENI. This CDR3 comprises 13 residues. The CDR3 nucleotides read TGTGCCAGCTCACCTGGGACGGACTACGAGCAGTACTTC. Translation gives CASSPGTDYEQYF.

The V call is TRBV6-2 or TRBV6-3, the J call TRBJ1-5; D might be TRBD1 (6 bases). With 5 bases removed from V and 1 base from J, the gap between germline ends came to 9 bases. The CDR3 sequence is 14 residues long. Per germline, CDR1 MNHEY and CDR2 SVGEGT. The CDR3 reads CASSTTGSNQPQHF. As DNA, the CDR3 is TGTGCCAGCAGTACCACAGGGAGCAATCAGCCCCAGCATTTT.

The rearrangement joins TRBV14 to TRBJ2-7; D is uncertain. CDR1 and CDR2 (germline): SGHDN, FVKESK. The CDR3 runs 15 residues. Trimming removed 0 bases at V and 2 bases at J, with 11 bases between. Here the CDR3 reads CASSQDPNRPYEQYF. The CDR3 bases are TGTGCCAGCAGCCAAGATCCGAACAGACCCTACGAGCAGTACTTC.

The genes are TRBV19 and TRBJ1-2, with D unclear. Germline CDR1 and CDR2: LNHDA and SQIVND (reference sequence). This CDR3 is 13 amino acids long. The DNA of the CDR3 is TGTGCGGGGTCCCCCGGGTCAGGCTATGGCTACACCTTC. Its protein product is CAGSPGSGYGYTF. Full variable domain (missing parts from reference TRBV19 and TRBJ1-2): DGGITQSPKYLFRKEGQNVTLSCEQNLNHDAMYWYRQDPGQGLRLIYYSQIVNDFQKGDIAEGYSVSREKKESFPLTVTSAQKNPTAFYLCAGSPGSGYGYTFGSGTRLTVV.

The chain has TRBV7-2 and TRBJ2-1, with D maybe TRBD2 (6 bases). The CDR3 has 15 amino acids. V was cut by 6 bases and J by 2 bases, with 14 bases left in between. Germline assignment: CDR1 SGHTA and CDR2 FQGNSA. The CDR3 DNA reads as TGTGCCAGCAGTCCCGGGAGTGTCCCCTACAATGAGCAGTTCTTC. This sequence encodes CASSPGSVPYNEQFF.

The V call is TRBV7-9, the J call TRBJ2-7; TRBD1 agrees at 7 bases. Per germline, CDR1 SEHNR and CDR2 FQNEAQ (reference sequence). This CDR3 region has 13 residues. V trimming: 5 bases; J trimming: 3 bases; junction bases outside the gene matches: 4. The CDR3: CASSPGTVYEQYF. For the CDR3, the DNA is TGTGCCAGCAGCCCCGGGACAGTCTACGAGCAGTACTTC.

The chain recombines TRBV27 with TRBJ2-3, with TRBD2 matching 12 bases. After removal of 1 base from V and 4 bases from J, the junction contained 18 bases not matched to a gene. The V gene's germline CDR1 is MNHEY and CDR2 SMNVEV (reference sequence). The CDR3 contains 21 residues. CDR3 protein: CASSLFSVASGGAESADTQYF. The CDR3 DNA is TGTGCCAGCAGTTTATTTTCGGTAGCTAGCGGGGGGGCCGAGAGCGCAGATACGCAGTATTTT.